Below, 22 T cell receptor beta chains from the same sample are listed, as sequenced in a study of T cell responses to AZD1222 COVID-19 vaccine. Sequenced by immunoSEQ multiplex PCR; TCRdb stores in-frame clones only, minus some. The data contain about 150,000 clones, about nine tenths of them singletons. This sample comprised peripheral blood, obtained 28 days after the second AZD1222 dose. These receptors all come from an adult who received the AZD1222 COVID-19 vaccine.

The chain joins TRBV7-2 to TRBJ2-7; 7 bases line up with TRBD2. The CDR3 extends over 16 amino acids. V was clipped by 1 base and J by 1 base; unmatched bases: 7. In germline, CDR1 is SGHTA, CDR2 FQGNSA. This chain's CDR3 is CASSLEGSSGSYEQYF. The CDR3 DNA reads TGTGCCAGCAGCTTAGAAGGGTCTAGCGGATCCTACGAGCAGTACTTC.

This clone was observed once. The chain combines TRBV3-1 (or the pseudogene TRBV3-2) with TRBJ1-2; 9 bases match TRBD1. Germline loops: CDR1 LGHDT, CDR2 YNNKEL (reference sequence). Trimming at V came to 1 base and at J to 0 bases, leaving 9 bases not matched to a gene. There are 18 residues in the CDR3. The CDR3 sequence: CASSQVLPGQGANYGYTF. CDR3 bases: TGTGCCAGCAGCCAAGTCCTTCCGGGACAGGGAGCTAACTATGGCTACACCTTC.

This clone was seen more than once but under ten times. The V call is TRBV11-2, the J call TRBJ1-4; 9 bases fit TRBD1. V was clipped by 4 bases and J by 1 base; unmatched bases: 10. CDR1 is SGHAT, CDR2 FQNNGV, per germline. The CDR3 covers 18 residues. CDR3 nucleotides: TGTGCCAGCAGCTCGGACAGGGGAGTTAGAAAAACTAATGAAAAACTGTTTTTT. Protein sequence: CASSSDRGVRKTNEKLFF.

The chain combines TRBV7-9 with TRBJ2-7, with D possibly matching TRBD1 (5 bases). There are 12 residues in the CDR3. Trimming cost V 2 bases and J 5 bases, with 7 bases left between them. The V gene's germline CDR1 is SEHNR and CDR2 FQNEAQ (reference sequence). The CDR3 DNA follows: TGTGCCAGCAGCTTATCCAGGGACGAGCAGTACTTC. Protein: CASSLSRDEQYF.

The chain carries TRBV29-1 and TRBJ1-3; D is possibly TRBD1 (6 bases). CDR1 and CDR2 (germline): SQVTM, ANQGSEA. The length of the CDR3 is 13 residues. The V gene lost 3 bases and the J gene lost 4 bases, with 10 bases spanning the gap. This CDR3 is CSVDEGGGNTIYF. CDR3 nucleotides: TGCAGCGTTGATGAGGGGGGCGGAAACACCATATATTTT.

This chain links TRBV28 with TRBJ2-3, with a weak D call TRBD1 (7 bases). Germline values: CDR1 MDHEN, CDR2 SYDVKM. The germline V and J ends were trimmed by 5 bases and 1 base, with 13 bases remaining between them. CDR3 length: 15 amino acids. The CDR3 spells CASSPGGLGTDTQYF. The DNA of the CDR3 is TGTGCCAGCAGTCCAGGGGGACTGGGCACAGATACGCAGTATTTT.

The chain recombines TRBV3-1 (or the pseudogene TRBV3-2) with TRBJ2-5; 8 nucleotides line up with TRBD2. The CDR3 loop spans 18 amino acids. Germline trimming cut 0 bases from V and 5 bases from J; bases unmatched to any gene: 14. Germline values: CDR1 LGHDT, CDR2 YNNKEL (reference sequence). CDR3 bases: TGTGCCAGCAGCCAAGATCTGCCCGGGAGGGTGGGGGCCGAGACCCAGTACTTC. Translated, it gives CASSQDLPGRVGAETQYF.

V gene TRBV20-1 combines with J gene TRBJ2-1; unclear D gene. The CDR3 is 11 amino acids. V lost 1 base and J 9 bases, leaving 7 bases between the germline ends. Germline assignment: CDR1 DFQATT and CDR2 SNEGSKA (reference sequence). CDR3 amino acids: CSARGVSEQFF. For the CDR3, the DNA is TGCAGTGCTAGAGGCGTCAGTGAGCAGTTCTTC.

Remarks on this clone: One end of the junction is discordant with germline, which a read error may explain. This chain links TRBV7-7 with TRBJ2-2, with TRBD1 as a possible D gene (5 bases). Germline V gene lookup returns CDR1 SSHAT and CDR2 FNYEAQ (reference sequence). This CDR3 region has 16 residues. The DNA for the CDR3 is TGTGCTAGCAGCTTAGTCGACAGCTTGAACACCGGGGAGCTGTTTTTT. Translation: CASSLVDSLNTGELFF.

This clone has just one count. V gene TRBV19 combines with J gene TRBJ2-7; 8 nucleotides align to TRBD1. The length of the CDR3 is 18 residues. The V and J ends lost 4 bases and 4 bases, in that order; junction bases with no gene match: 18. CDR1 is LNHDA, CDR2 SQIVND, per germline (reference sequence). In nucleotides, the CDR3 is TGTGCCAGTAGTACCGCCAGAAACAGGGGGAATTTCGTTTACGAGCAGTACTTC. Encoded protein: CASSTARNRGNFVYEQYF.

The chain uses TRBV6-5 and TRBJ1-1; 9 bases are a match to TRBD1. CDR3 length: 13 amino acids. Trimming cost V 8 bases and J 8 bases; bases outside gene matches: 9. Germline V gene sequence: CDR1 MNHEY, CDR2 SVGAGI. In nucleotides, the CDR3 is TGTGCCAGCCAACAGGGGGCTCAGGGGGAAGCTTTCTTT. Protein: CASQQGAQGEAFF.

This chain uses TRBV14 with TRBJ2-1, with D perhaps matching TRBD1 or TRBD2 (5 bases each). V lost 4 bases to trimming and J lost 15 bases, with 16 bases between them. The CDR3 is 12 amino acids. Germline V gene data show CDR1 as SGHDN and CDR2 as FVKESK. The CDR3 spells CASSPRWDERFF. CDR3 DNA: TGTGCCAGCAGCCCAAGGTGGGACGAACGGTTCTTC. Full variable domain (outside the CDR3, taken from reference TRBV14 and TRBJ2-1): EAGVTQFPSHSVIEKGQTVTLRCDPISGHDNLYWYRRVMGKEIKFLLHFVKESKQDESGMPNNRFLAERTGGTYSTLKVQPAELEDSGVYFCASSPRWDERFFGPGTRLTVL.

The chain joins TRBV28 to TRBJ1-4, with D uncertain. Germline CDR1 and CDR2: MDHEN and SYDVKM. The CDR3 spans 15 residues. V was trimmed by 6 bases and J by 5 bases, leaving 16 bases between them. As DNA, the CDR3 is TGTGCCAGCAGCCCCGACCCGCCTCGAAATGAAAAACTGTTTTTT. This gives the protein CASSPDPPRNEKLFF.

The chain links TRBV7-3 to TRBJ2-2; maybe TRBD1 (6 bases). The V end was cut by 0 bases, the J end by 4 bases, with 9 bases between. The CDR3 contains 15 residues. Per the germline V gene, CDR1 is SGHTA and CDR2 is FQGTGA. The CDR3 loop is CASSLTGTTTGELFF. The CDR3 DNA reads TGTGCCAGCAGCTTAACGGGGACAACCACCGGGGAGCTGTTTTTT.

The rearrangement joins TRBV20-1 to TRBJ2-7, with 7 bases lining up with TRBD1. After removal of 3 bases from V and 0 bases from J, the junction contained 8 bases not matched to a gene. CDR3 size: 15 residues. Germline V gives CDR1 DFQATT, CDR2 SNEGSKA (reference sequence). CDR3 sequence (DNA): TGCAGTGCTAGTACTGGACAGGTGAGCTCCTACGAGCAGTACTTC. This codes for CSASTGQVSSYEQYF.

J is TRBJ2-1 and V is TRBV6-2 or TRBV6-3; D call uncertain. V was clipped by 1 base and J by 4 bases, with 11 bases between them. The CDR3 is 15 residues long. The germline V gene has CDR1 MNHEY and CDR2 SVGEGT. The CDR3 nucleotides read TGTGCCAGCAGTTACTATGTGGGGATATACAATGAGCAGTTCTTC. Residues: CASSYYVGIYNEQFF.

This clone was observed a single time. V is TRBV25-1 and J is TRBJ2-2, with D perhaps matching TRBD1 or TRBD2 (5 bases each). The CDR3 sequence is 16 residues long. Germline V CDR1 and CDR2: MGHDK, SYGVNS. Trimming took off 5 bases at V and 0 bases at J, with 13 bases between the two ends. CDR3 amino acids: CASSPRDVSNTGELFF. CDR3 sequence (DNA): TGTGCCAGCAGTCCCCGGGACGTGTCGAACACCGGGGAGCTGTTTTTT.

The J gene is TRBJ1-3, the V gene TRBV7-6; 8 positions match TRBD1. Germline assignment: CDR1 SGHVS and CDR2 FNYEAQ. Trimming at V came to 2 bases and at J to 0 bases, leaving 9 bases not matched to a gene. This CDR3 contains 18 residues. CDR3: CASSLWAGGFSSGNTIYF. In DNA form, the CDR3 reads TGTGCCAGCAGCTTATGGGCAGGGGGCTTCAGCTCTGGAAACACCATATATTTT.

The rearrangement links TRBV9 to TRBJ2-2; the D is unclear. Per the germline V gene, CDR1 is SGDLS and CDR2 is YYNGEE. The CDR3 contains 13 residues. V shed 0 bases and J shed 7 bases, with 7 bases lying between them. CDR3 in amino acids: CASSVDPHGELFF. CDR3 DNA sequence: TGTGCCAGCAGCGTAGATCCCCACGGGGAGCTGTTTTTT.

CDR3 residues: CASSSRATEAFF. CDR3 in DNA: TGTGCCAGCAGCTCGAGGGCCACTGAAGCTTTCTTT. The chain combines TRBV7-3 with TRBJ1-1; D is ambiguous. Trimming left V 4 bases short and J 4 bases short, with 7 bases between. The CDR3 totals 12 residues. The V gene's germline CDR1 is SGHTA and CDR2 FQGTGA. Based on the CDR3 plus reference TRBV7-3 and TRBJ1-1, the full variable domain is GAGVSQTPSNKVTEKGKYVELRCDPISGHTALYWYRQSLGQGPEFLIYFQGTGAADDSGLPNDRFFAVRPEGSVSTLKIQRTERGDSAVYLCASSSRATEAFFGQGTRLTVV.

CDR3 protein: CAISQPGFSGNTIYF. CDR3 DNA sequence: TGTGCCATCAGTCAACCGGGGTTCTCTGGAAACACCATATATTTT. V usage is TRBV10-3 and J usage is TRBJ1-3; D not certain. The CDR3 extends over 15 amino acids. In germline, CDR1 is ENHRY, CDR2 SYGVKD. V was clipped by 5 bases and J by 0 bases, with 11 bases between them.

The chain couples TRBV29-1 to TRBJ1-4; no firm D call. The CDR3 is 12 residues long. V lost 6 bases and J lost 0, with 5 bases in between. Germline CDR1 is SQVTM and CDR2 is ANQGSEA. CDR3 sequence reads: CSVLATNEKLFF. DNA for the CDR3: TGCAGCGTGCTTGCAACTAATGAAAAACTGTTTTTT.